The clone carrying this T cell receptor (beta chain) was detected once. The antigen remains unidentified. The sample originates from a study of PD-1 blockade in classical Hodgkin lymphoma. About the study: Nivolumab was given intravenously to patients at 3 mg/kg every 2 weeks. Study outcomes and limitations: A reduction in baseline TCR diversity was reportedly seen in newly diagnosed patients relative to healthy donors. Unlike CD8+ TCR diversity, which did not rise significantly by C4D1, CD4+ TCR diversity did.

The CDR3 covers 14 residues. With 4 bases removed from V and 4 bases from J, the gap between germline ends came to 14 bases. CDR1 and CDR2 (germline): MNHEY, SMNVEV (reference sequence). TCRdb keeps only in-frame clones here, not all; method: immunoSEQ multiplex PCR. The sample holds approximately 100,000 clones, more than 90% seen once. After autologous stem cell transplantation all patients relapsed, and prior brentuximab vedotin exposure differed between cohorts. The gene calls are TRBV27 and TRBJ2-7; no firm D call. This receptor was obtained from a human donor with classical Hodgkin lymphoma. The sample was peripheral blood mononuclear cells (PBMCs), taken at baseline. This chain's CDR3 is CASSYFRKGYEQYF. CDR3 in DNA: TGTGCCAGCAGTTACTTCCGGAAGGGTTACGAGCAGTACTTC.